A single sample is the source of the 8 T cell receptor beta chains below, sequenced in a study of response to subunit inactivated influenza vaccine. TCRdb re-analysed the RT-PCR reads in MiXCR, keeping a single row per CDR3 protein. The sample consists of more than 200,000 distinct CDR3 sequences, about 12% of them appearing once. The source was non-naive T cells sorted from PBMCs, collected approximately 15 days before vaccination. The receptors shown here come from a man aged 45-65 years who received an inactivated influenza vaccine.

This clonotype was counted only a few times. The chain has TRBV27 and TRBJ2-7, with D possibly being TRBD1 (6 bases). Trimming took off 7 bases at V and 0 bases at J, with 16 bases between the two ends. The length of the CDR3 is 15 residues. The germline V gene encodes CDR1 MNHEY and CDR2 SMNVEV (reference sequence). The CDR3 sequence is CASKSAGESSYEQYF. In DNA, the CDR3 is TGTGCCAGCAAATCCGCAGGGGAATCCTCCTACGAGCAGTACTTC.

In this sample, this clonotype turned up many times. This chain connects TRBV7-2 to TRBJ2-7; D tentatively reads TRBD1 or TRBD2 (5 bases each). CDR1 and CDR2 from the germline V gene are SGHTA and FQGNSA. There are 15 residues in the CDR3. The V end was cut by 1 base, the J end by 2 bases, with 12 bases between. The CDR3: CASSLVDSGTYEQYF. The DNA for the CDR3 is TGTGCCAGCAGCTTAGTCGACAGCGGTACCTACGAGCAGTACTTC.

This clonotype came up many times. The chain has TRBV9 and TRBJ2-2, with a weak D call TRBD2 (6 bases). CDR1 and CDR2 (germline): SGDLS, YYNGEE. V lost 4 bases and J lost 6, with 7 bases in between. The CDR3 spans 12 residues. DNA of the CDR3: TGTGCCAGCAGCCGCGGGGCCGGGGAGCTGTTTTTT. Translating gives CASSRGAGELFF.

The chain is built from TRBV15 and TRBJ2-1; D may be TRBD2 (6 bases). Germline V gene lookup returns CDR1 LNHNV and CDR2 YYDKDF (reference sequence). V was trimmed by 0 bases and J by 2 bases, leaving 11 bases between them. This CDR3 spans 16 amino acids. CDR3 in DNA: TGTGCCACCAGCAGAGATCGTCCTAGCGCCTACAATGAGCAGTTCTTC. Residues: CATSRDRPSAYNEQFF.

V is TRBV2 and J is TRBJ2-7; 7 bases align to TRBD1. The CDR3 has 13 amino acids. Germline V gives CDR1 SNHLY, CDR2 FYNNEI. V gave up 4 bases and J gave up 5 bases; unmatched junction bases: 5. This CDR3 reads CASSARTGDEQYF. CDR3 bases: TGTGCCAGCAGTGCGCGAACAGGGGACGAGCAGTACTTC.

This clonotype was detected only a few times. V and J are TRBV6-2 or TRBV6-3 and TRBJ1-5; D unresolved. V was cut by 6 bases and J by 3 bases, with 6 bases left in between. From germline, CDR1 is MNHEY and CDR2 SVGEGT. This CDR3 region has 12 residues. The CDR3 DNA reads as TGTGCCAGCAGACGGTCCAATCAGCCCCAGCATTTT. Translated, it gives CASRRSNQPQHF.

In this sample, this clonotype turned up many times. V and J are TRBV3-1 and TRBJ2-1; 7 bases line up with TRBD2. The CDR3 has 14 residues. The germline gives CDR1 LGHDT, CDR2 YNNKEL (reference sequence). Unmatched junction bases numbered 7, after V lost 4 bases and J lost 7 bases. The CDR3 DNA reads as TGTGCCAGCAGCCTTAGGGGAGGGAAGAATGAGCAGTTCTTC. It codes for CASSLRGGKNEQFF.

This clonotype was detected ten times or more. The chain uses TRBV4-2 and TRBJ2-2; 8 bases match TRBD2. The J segment lost 7 bases and the V segment lost 4 bases, leaving 11 bases of the junction unmatched. This CDR3 contains 16 residues. Germline V CDR1 and CDR2: LGHNA, YNFKEQ. The CDR3 here is CASSPYAGGSDGELFF. The CDR3, as DNA: TGTGCCAGCAGCCCCTACGCGGGAGGCAGCGACGGGGAGCTGTTTTTT.